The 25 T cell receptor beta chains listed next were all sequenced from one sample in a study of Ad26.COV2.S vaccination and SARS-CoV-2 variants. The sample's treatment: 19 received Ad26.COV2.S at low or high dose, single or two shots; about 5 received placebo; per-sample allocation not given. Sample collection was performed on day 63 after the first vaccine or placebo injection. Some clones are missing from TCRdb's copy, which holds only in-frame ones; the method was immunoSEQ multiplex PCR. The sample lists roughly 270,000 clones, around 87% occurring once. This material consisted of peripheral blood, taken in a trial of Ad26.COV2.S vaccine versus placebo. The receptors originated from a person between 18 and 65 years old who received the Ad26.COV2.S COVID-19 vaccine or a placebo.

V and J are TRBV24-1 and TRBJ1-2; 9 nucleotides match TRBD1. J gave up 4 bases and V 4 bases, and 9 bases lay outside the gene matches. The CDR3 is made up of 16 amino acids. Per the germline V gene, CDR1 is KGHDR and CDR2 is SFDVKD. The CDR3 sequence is CATSEKTGGKAYGYTF. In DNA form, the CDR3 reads TGTGCCACCAGTGAGAAGACAGGGGGGAAAGCCTATGGCTACACCTTC.

CDR3 protein: CAWSTRTSGLLNEQFF. The CDR3 region has the DNA TGTGCCTGGAGTACCCGGACTAGCGGACTCCTGAATGAGCAGTTCTTC. The V call is TRBV30, the J call TRBJ2-1, with 10 bases that match TRBD2. V lost 2 bases and J lost 7; bases outside the gene matches: 11. From germline, CDR1 is GTSNPN and CDR2 SVGIG (reference sequence). CDR3 length: 16 amino acids.

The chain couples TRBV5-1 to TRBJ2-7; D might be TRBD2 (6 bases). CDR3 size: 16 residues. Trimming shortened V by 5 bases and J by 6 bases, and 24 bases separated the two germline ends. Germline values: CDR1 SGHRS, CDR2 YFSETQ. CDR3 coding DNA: TGCGCCAGCAGACAGCCTACTACCTCACTGGGGGGCGAGCAGTACTTC. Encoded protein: CASRQPTTSLGGEQYF.

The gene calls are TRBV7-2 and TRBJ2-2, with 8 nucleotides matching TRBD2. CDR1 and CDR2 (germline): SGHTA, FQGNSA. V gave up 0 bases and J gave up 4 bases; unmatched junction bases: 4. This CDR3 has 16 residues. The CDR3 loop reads CASSLARLAGTGELFF. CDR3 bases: TGTGCCAGCAGCTTAGCGCGGCTAGCGGGCACCGGGGAGCTGTTTTTT.

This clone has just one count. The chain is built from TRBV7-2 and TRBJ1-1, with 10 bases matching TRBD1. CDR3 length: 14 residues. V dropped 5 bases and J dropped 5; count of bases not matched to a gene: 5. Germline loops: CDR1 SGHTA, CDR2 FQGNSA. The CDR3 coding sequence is TGTGCCAGCAGCCAAGACAGGGGGCAAACTGAAGCTTTCTTT. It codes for CASSQDRGQTEAFF.

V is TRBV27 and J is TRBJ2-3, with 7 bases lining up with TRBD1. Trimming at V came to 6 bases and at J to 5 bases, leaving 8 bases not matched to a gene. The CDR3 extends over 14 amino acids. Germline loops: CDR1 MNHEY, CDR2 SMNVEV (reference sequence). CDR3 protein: CASSQDRLGDTQYF. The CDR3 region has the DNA TGTGCCAGCAGCCAGGACAGGCTCGGAGATACGCAGTATTTT.

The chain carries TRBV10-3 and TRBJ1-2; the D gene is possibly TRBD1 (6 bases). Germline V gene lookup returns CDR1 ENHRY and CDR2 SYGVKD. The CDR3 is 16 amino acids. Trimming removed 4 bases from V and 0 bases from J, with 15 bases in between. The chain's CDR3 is CAISGPPTGTNYGYTF. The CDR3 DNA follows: TGTGCCATCAGTGGGCCCCCGACAGGTACTAACTATGGCTACACCTTC.

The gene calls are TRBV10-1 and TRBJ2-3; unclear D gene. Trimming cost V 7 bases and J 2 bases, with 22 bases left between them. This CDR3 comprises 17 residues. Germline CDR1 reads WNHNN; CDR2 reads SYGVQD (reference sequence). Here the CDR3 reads CASTPVILTPSTDTQYF. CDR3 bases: TGCGCCAGCACCCCAGTGATACTAACTCCTTCCACAGATACGCAGTATTTT.

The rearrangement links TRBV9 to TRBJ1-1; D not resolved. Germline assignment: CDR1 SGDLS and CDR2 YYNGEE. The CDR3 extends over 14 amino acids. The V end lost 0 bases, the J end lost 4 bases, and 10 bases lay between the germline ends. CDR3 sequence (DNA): TGTGCCAGCAGCGTAGGAGGGCGGGGCACTGAAGCTTTCTTT. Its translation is CASSVGGRGTEAFF.

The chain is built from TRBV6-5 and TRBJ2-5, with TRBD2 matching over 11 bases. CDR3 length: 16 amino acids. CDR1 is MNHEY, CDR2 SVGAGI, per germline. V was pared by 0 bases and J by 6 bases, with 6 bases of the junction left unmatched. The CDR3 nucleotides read TGTGCCAGCAGTTACTCGCCTAGCGGGGGGCCCCAGACCCAGTACTTC. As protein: CASSYSPSGGPQTQYF.

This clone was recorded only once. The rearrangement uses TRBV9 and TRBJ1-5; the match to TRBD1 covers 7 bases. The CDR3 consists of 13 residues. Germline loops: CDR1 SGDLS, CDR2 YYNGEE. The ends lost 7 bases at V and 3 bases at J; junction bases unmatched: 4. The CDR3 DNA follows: TGTGCCAGCGGACAGGCTACCAATCAGCCCCAGCATTTT. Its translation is CASGQATNQPQHF. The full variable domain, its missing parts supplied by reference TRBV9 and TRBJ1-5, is DSGVTQTPKHLITATGQRVTLRCSPRSGDLSVYWYQQSLDQGLQFLIQYYNGEERAKGNILERFSAQQFPDLHSELNLSSLELGDSALYFCASGQATNQPQHFGDGTRLSIL.

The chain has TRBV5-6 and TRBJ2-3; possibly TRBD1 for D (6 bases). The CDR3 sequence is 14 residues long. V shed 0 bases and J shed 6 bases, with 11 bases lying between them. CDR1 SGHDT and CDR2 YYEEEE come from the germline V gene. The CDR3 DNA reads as TGTGCCAGCAGCTTGGGACAGGCATCCGATACGCAGTATTTT. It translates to CASSLGQASDTQYF.

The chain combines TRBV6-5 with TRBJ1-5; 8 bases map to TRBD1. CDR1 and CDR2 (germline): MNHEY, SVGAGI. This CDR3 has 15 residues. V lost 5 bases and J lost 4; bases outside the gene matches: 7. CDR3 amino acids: CASSLGQGGNQPQHF. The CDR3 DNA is TGTGCCAGCAGTCTCGGACAGGGCGGGAATCAGCCCCAGCATTTT.

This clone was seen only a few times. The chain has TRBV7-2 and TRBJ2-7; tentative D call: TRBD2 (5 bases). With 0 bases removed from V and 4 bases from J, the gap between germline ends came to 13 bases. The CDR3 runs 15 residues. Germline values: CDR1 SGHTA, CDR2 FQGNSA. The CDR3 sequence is CASSLAEGTIYEQYF. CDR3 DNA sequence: TGTGCCAGCAGCTTAGCTGAGGGCACTATATACGAGCAGTACTTC. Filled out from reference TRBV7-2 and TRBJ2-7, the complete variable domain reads GAGVSQSPSNKVTEKGKDVELRCDPISGHTALYWYRQSLGQGLEFLIYFQGNSAPDKSGLPSDRFSAERTGGSVSTLTIQRTQQEDSAVYLCASSLAEGTIYEQYFGPGTRLTVT.

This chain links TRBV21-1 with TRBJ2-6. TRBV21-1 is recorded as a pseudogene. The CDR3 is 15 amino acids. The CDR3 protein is CASRPTVSGANVLTF. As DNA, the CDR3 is TGTGCCAGCAGGCCGACGGTGTCTGGGGCCAACGTCCTGACTTTC.

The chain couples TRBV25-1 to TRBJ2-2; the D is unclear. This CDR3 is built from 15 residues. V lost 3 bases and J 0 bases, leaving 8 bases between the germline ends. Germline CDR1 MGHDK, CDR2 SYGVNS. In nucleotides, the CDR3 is TGTGCCAGCAGTGACCCGGCGGCGAACACCGGGGAGCTGTTTTTT. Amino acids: CASSDPAANTGELFF. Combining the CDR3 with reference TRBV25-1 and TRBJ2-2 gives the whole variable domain EADIYQTPRYLVIGTGKKITLECSQTMGHDKMYWYQQDPGMELHLIHYSYGVNSTEKGDLSSESTVSRIRTEHFPLTLESARPSHTSQYLCASSDPAANTGELFFGEGSRLTVL.

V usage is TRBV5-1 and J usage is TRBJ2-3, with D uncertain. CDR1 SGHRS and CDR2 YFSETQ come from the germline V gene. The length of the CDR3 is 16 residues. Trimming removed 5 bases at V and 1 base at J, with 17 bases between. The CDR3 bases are TGCGCCAGCAGGTATGGAGTCCGGGCGGGCACAGATACGCAGTATTTT. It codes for CASRYGVRAGTDTQYF.

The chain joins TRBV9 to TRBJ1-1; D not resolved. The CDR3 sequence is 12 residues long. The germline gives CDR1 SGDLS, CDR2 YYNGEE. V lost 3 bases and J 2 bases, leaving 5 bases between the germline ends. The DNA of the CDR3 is TGTGCCAGCAGCGCCGATAACACTGAAGCTTTCTTT. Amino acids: CASSADNTEAFF.

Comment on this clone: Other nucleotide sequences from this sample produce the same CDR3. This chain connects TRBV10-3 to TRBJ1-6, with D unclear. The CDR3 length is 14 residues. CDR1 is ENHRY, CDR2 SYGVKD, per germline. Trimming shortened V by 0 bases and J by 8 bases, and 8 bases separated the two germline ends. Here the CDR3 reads CAISESIYDSPLHF. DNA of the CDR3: TGTGCCATCAGTGAGTCGATATACGATTCACCCCTCCACTTT.

This CDR3 is CAWRQGLHEQYF. The CDR3 DNA reads as TGTGCCTGGAGACAGGGGCTACACGAGCAGTACTTC. The chain couples TRBV30 to TRBJ2-7, with 7 bases identical to TRBD1. Germline CDR1 is GTSNPN and CDR2 is SVGIG (reference sequence). The V segment lost 3 bases and the J segment 5 bases; nucleotides outside the gene matches: 4. This CDR3 is 12 amino acids long.

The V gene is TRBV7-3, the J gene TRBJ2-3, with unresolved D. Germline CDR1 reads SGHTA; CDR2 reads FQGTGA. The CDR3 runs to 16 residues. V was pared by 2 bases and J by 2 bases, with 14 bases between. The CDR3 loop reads CASSLSPGRATDTQYF. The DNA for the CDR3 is TGTGCCAGCAGCTTATCTCCAGGTAGAGCCACAGATACGCAGTATTTT.

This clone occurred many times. The CDR3 reads CASSMTGAAVFYGYTF. The CDR3, as DNA: TGTGCCAGCAGCATGACAGGGGCCGCTGTGTTCTATGGCTACACCTTC. The rearrangement uses TRBV27 and TRBJ1-2; 8 nucleotides match TRBD1. Losses at the gene ends were 6 bases for V and 4 bases for J; bases not matched to a gene: 13. CDR3 length: 16 amino acids. Germline CDR1 is MNHEY and CDR2 is SMNVEV (reference sequence).

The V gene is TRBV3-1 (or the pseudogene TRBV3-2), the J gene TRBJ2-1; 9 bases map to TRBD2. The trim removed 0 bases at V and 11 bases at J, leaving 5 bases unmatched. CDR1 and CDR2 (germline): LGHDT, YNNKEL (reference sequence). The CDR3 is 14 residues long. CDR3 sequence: CASSQEEAGGQQFF. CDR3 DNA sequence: TGTGCCAGCAGCCAAGAAGAGGCGGGAGGGCAGCAGTTCTTC.

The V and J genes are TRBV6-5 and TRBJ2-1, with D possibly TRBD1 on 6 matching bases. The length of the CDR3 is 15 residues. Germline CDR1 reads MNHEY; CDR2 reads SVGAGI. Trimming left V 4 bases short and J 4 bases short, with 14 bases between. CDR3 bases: TGTGCCAGCAGTTCAACAGGGAAGGTATACAATGAGCAGTTCTTC. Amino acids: CASSSTGKVYNEQFF.

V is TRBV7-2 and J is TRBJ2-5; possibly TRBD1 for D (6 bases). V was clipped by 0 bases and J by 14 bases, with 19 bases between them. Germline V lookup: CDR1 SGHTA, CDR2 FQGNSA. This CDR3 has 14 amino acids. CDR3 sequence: CASSLASQLAGEYF. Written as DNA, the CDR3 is TGTGCCAGCAGCTTAGCGTCACAGCTCGCAGGGGAATACTTC.